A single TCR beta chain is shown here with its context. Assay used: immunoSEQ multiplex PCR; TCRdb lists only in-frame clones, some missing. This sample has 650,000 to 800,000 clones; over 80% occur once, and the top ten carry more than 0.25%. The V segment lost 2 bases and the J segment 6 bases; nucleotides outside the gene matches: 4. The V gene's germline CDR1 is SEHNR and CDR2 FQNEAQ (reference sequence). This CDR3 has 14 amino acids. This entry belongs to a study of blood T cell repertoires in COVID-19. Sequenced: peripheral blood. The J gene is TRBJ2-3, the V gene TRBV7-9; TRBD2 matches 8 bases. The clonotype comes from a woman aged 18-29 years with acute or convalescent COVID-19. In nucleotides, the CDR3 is TGTGCCAGCAGCTTACCCCGGGGGGGGGATACGCAGTATTTT. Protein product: CASSLPRGGDTQYF.